These 10 T cell receptor beta chains came from one sample sequenced in a study of blood T cells in healthy people across ages. A second PCR, run for roughly 6 to 11 cycles, used a sample-barcoded 5' primer plus a J-beta primer mix. A single record per CDR3 protein comes from TCRdb applying MiXCR to the 5' RACE reads. The profile shows around 1.1 million distinct CDR3 sequences, less than 45% of them singletons. Sequencing was carried out using blood. The receptor source for this set is a man younger than 35 in good health.

The table lists this clonotype with a few counts. The CDR3 coding sequence is TGTGCCAGCAGCCGATGGACGGGTGATAATGAAGCTTTCTTT. Translation gives CASSRWTGDNEAFF. The chain carries TRBV28 and TRBJ1-1, with D uncertain. The CDR3 spans 14 residues. CDR1 is MDHEN and CDR2 is SYDVKM in the germline V gene. V lost 6 bases, J lost 7 bases, and 18 bases lay in between.

The genes are TRBV7-9 and TRBJ1-1; the match to TRBD1 covers 7 bases. J was trimmed by 7 bases and V by 0 bases; bases with no gene match: 8. Germline assignment: CDR1 SEHNR and CDR2 FQNEAQ (reference sequence). This CDR3 region has 15 residues. As DNA, the CDR3 is TGTGCCAGCAGCTTAGCCCAGGGGGATGATATTGAAGCTTTCTTT. It yields the protein CASSLAQGDDIEAFF.

This clonotype was counted many times. V gene TRBV12-3 or TRBV12-4 combines with J gene TRBJ1-2; no firm D call. The CDR3 loop spans 14 amino acids. Trimming stripped 0 bases from V and 2 bases from J, with 7 bases between. CDR3 nucleotide sequence: TGTGCCAGCAGTTTAGCAGGGAGGAACTATGGCTACACCTTC. Translation gives CASSLAGRNYGYTF.

This clonotype was seen a handful of times. This rearrangement joins TRBV9 to TRBJ2-1; 9 bases match TRBD1. From germline, CDR1 is SGDLS and CDR2 YYNGEE. V lost 5 bases to trimming and J lost 4 bases; unmatched junction nucleotides: 10. There are 16 residues in the CDR3. The CDR3: CASRPGEQGAYNEQFF. In nucleotides, the CDR3 is TGTGCCAGCAGACCAGGGGAACAGGGGGCGTACAATGAGCAGTTCTTC. Using reference TRBV9 and TRBJ2-1 for the parts outside the CDR3, the full variable domain is DSGVTQTPKHLITATGQRVTLRCSPRSGDLSVYWYQQSLDQGLQFLIQYYNGEERAKGNILERFSAQQFPDLHSELNLSSLELGDSALYFCASRPGEQGAYNEQFFGPGTRLTVL.

This clonotype occurred many times. The V call is TRBV6-2 or TRBV6-3, the J call TRBJ2-5; D is perhaps TRBD1 (5 bases). From germline, CDR1 is MNHEY and CDR2 SVGEGT. The CDR3 spans 16 residues. V shed 0 bases and J shed 3 bases, with 14 bases lying between them. The CDR3 region is CASSYSTVQGKETQYF. CDR3 DNA sequence: TGTGCCAGCAGTTACTCGACCGTGCAGGGAAAAGAGACCCAGTACTTC.

This chain links TRBV20-1 with TRBJ2-3; D not resolved. The V gene lost 3 bases and the J gene lost 11 bases, with 15 bases spanning the gap. Germline CDR1 and CDR2: DFQATT and SNEGSKA (reference sequence). The CDR3 loop spans 12 amino acids. CDR3 nucleotide sequence: TGCAGTGCTAGGGGGTACTACAATGAGCAGTATTTT. Its translation: CSARGYYNEQYF.

This chain connects TRBV24-1 to TRBJ1-5; D gene uncertain. V was pared by 5 bases and J by 0 bases, with 7 bases between. Germline CDR1 KGHDR, CDR2 SFDVKD. The CDR3 sequence is 14 residues long. For the CDR3, the DNA is TGTGCCACCAGTGGGGCAGATAGCAATCAGCCCCAGCATTTT. Translated, it gives CATSGADSNQPQHF.

The chain couples TRBV12-3 or TRBV12-4 to TRBJ1-2; no reliable D call. The CDR3 runs to 16 residues. The V end lost 6 bases, the J end lost 3 bases, and 20 bases lay between the germline ends. DNA of the CDR3: TGTGCCAGCAGCCCGGGTGGGAGTAGGATAGACTATGGCTACACCTTC. Translated: CASSPGGSRIDYGYTF.

In its sample, this clonotype was seen a few times. CDR3 in amino acids: CASSEEGATGIRLYNSPLHF. The CDR3 nucleotides are TGTGCCAGCAGTGAAGAGGGAGCAACTGGGATAAGGTTATATAATTCACCCCTCCACTTT. This chain connects TRBV2 to TRBJ1-6, with D hard to call. The V end was cut by 1 base, the J end by 4 bases, with 23 bases between. The CDR3 extends over 20 amino acids. CDR1 and CDR2 from the germline V gene are SNHLY and FYNNEI.

The chain employs TRBV20-1 and TRBJ1-1, with 8 bases identical to TRBD1. The CDR3 sequence is 15 residues long. V dropped 0 bases and J dropped 5; count of bases not matched to a gene: 8. Per the germline V gene, CDR1 is DFQATT and CDR2 is SNEGSKA (reference sequence). This chain's CDR3 is CSARDPDRGGTEAFF. The CDR3 bases are TGCAGTGCTAGAGACCCAGACAGGGGAGGGACTGAAGCTTTCTTT.